This T cell receptor (beta chain) was sequenced for a study of blood T cell repertoires in COVID-19. Produced via immunoSEQ multiplex PCR; TCRdb's table is partial and in-frame only. The sample holds over 80,000 clones; 86% are singletons and the top ten take 10%. The CDR3 is 16 residues long. Trimming cost V 5 bases and J 4 bases; bases outside gene matches: 6. Germline CDR1 SGHAT, CDR2 FQNNGV. The genes are TRBV11-2 and TRBJ2-5; 14 bases map to TRBD2. The sample taken for sequencing was peripheral blood. The TCR sequence derives from a man aged 50 or older with acute or convalescent COVID-19. The chain's CDR3 is CASSTGTSGRGETQYF. CDR3 coding DNA: TGTGCCAGCAGCACCGGGACTAGCGGGAGAGGAGAGACCCAGTACTTC.